This T cell receptor beta chain was recovered during a study of blood T cell repertoires in COVID-19. Across the study: Whether acute or convalescent, the COVID-19 samples came from the United States, Italy and Spain. Sample material is recorded as cDNA or gDNA derived from T cells, B-cell-depleted T cells, or PBMCs.

The germline V gene encodes CDR1 MNHEY and CDR2 SVGEGT. This CDR3 has 14 amino acids. V was shortened by 2 bases and J by 5 bases, with 9 bases between the two germline ends. Per the original methods: Reference gene primer amplification yielded estimated nucleated cell counts. Profiled with immunoSEQ multiplex PCR; TCRdb holds only in-frame clones, not every one. The V and J calls and the clone size are those of that table, but D and trimming were determined from the DNA. There are tens of thousands of clones in the sample; over 70% occur only once, and 2% to 2.5% lies in the top ten. The clonotype comes from a human donor in a cohort sampled during active COVID-19. The chain joins TRBV6-2 or TRBV6-3 to TRBJ2-2, with D possibly matching TRBD1 (6 bases). The sample taken for sequencing was peripheral blood. The CDR3 DNA sequence: TGTGCCAGCAGTTACGGGGGCGGGACCGGGGAGCTGTTTTTT. It specifies CASSYGGGTGELFF.